One and the same sample provided the 24 T cell receptor beta chains below, sequenced in a study of OX40 agonist ivuxolimab in advanced cancers. The library was produced with the immunoSEQ multiplex PCR assay. Held by TCRdb, this immuneACCESS table contains in-frame sequences only and omits some clones. Under half of the omission traces to an unresolved V gene where checked; the cause of the rest is unknown. The table for this sample lists fewer than 95,000 clones; approximately 90% of them were counted only once. 6.5% to 8.5% of the sample is in the top ten clones. Here the sequenced sample was CD4+ or CD8+ T cells sorted from blood, taken in a trial of the OX40 agonist ivuxolimab. These receptors were taken from an adult with an advanced solid tumor such as melanoma, head and neck, liver or kidney cancer.

The rearrangement links TRBV6-6 to TRBJ2-7; 7 positions match TRBD2. V was clipped by 2 bases and J by 6 bases; unmatched bases: 7. The germline gives CDR1 MNHNY, CDR2 SVGAGI (reference sequence). The CDR3 has 14 amino acids. The CDR3: CASSYGGRAVEQYF. The CDR3 DNA reads TGTGCCAGCAGTTACGGAGGGAGGGCCGTCGAGCAGTACTTC.

V usage is TRBV19 and J usage is TRBJ1-2; possible D gene TRBD1, 5 bases. Germline V lookup: CDR1 LNHDA, CDR2 SQIVND (reference sequence). This CDR3 spans 16 amino acids. The V end lost 0 bases, the J end lost 5 bases, and 16 bases lay between the germline ends. The CDR3 protein is CASSIDDSLGRYGYTF. Written as DNA, the CDR3 is TGTGCCAGTAGTATAGACGACAGTTTAGGGCGGTATGGCTACACCTTC. The variable domain in full, completed from reference TRBV19 and TRBJ1-2, reads DGGITQSPKYLFRKEGQNVTLSCEQNLNHDAMYWYRQDPGQGLRLIYYSQIVNDFQKGDIAEGYSVSREKKESFPLTVTSAQKNPTAFYLCASSIDDSLGRYGYTFGSGTRLTVV.

The V gene is TRBV6-5, the J gene TRBJ2-5; 8 bases are shared with TRBD2. CDR1 and CDR2 from the germline V gene are MNHEY and SVGAGI. This CDR3 region has 12 residues. CDR3 residues: CAVLAAQETQYF. The DNA for the CDR3 is TGTGCAGTACTAGCGGCACAAGAGACCCAGTACTTC.

This clone has only a few counts. Other DNA sequences in this sample translate to the same CDR3. V is TRBV29-1 and J is TRBJ2-7; D remains unclear. CDR1 and CDR2 (germline): SQVTM, ANQGSEA. V gave up 1 base and J gave up 3 bases, with 7 bases separating them. The CDR3 consists of 12 residues. CDR3 DNA sequence: TGCAGCGTTGAAGGGGCCCTCTACGAGCAGTACTTC. It codes for CSVEGALYEQYF.

The chain employs TRBV5-6 and TRBJ1-5; TRBD1 aligns across 10 bases. In germline, CDR1 is SGHDT, CDR2 YYEEEE. The CDR3 is made up of 17 amino acids. V shed 0 bases, J shed 5 bases, and the junction held 8 bases outside the gene matches. This CDR3 reads CASSLGPGQGFYQPQHF. As DNA, the CDR3 is TGTGCCAGCAGCTTGGGGCCGGGACAGGGGTTTTATCAGCCCCAGCATTTT.

The chain couples TRBV5-5 to TRBJ2-7; 10 bases map to TRBD1. This CDR3 contains 15 residues. Losses at the gene ends were 4 bases for V and 2 bases for J; bases not matched to a gene: 6. Germline V gives CDR1 SGHKS, CDR2 YYEKEE (reference sequence). The CDR3 region has the DNA TGTGCCAGCAGCCAGCGGGACAGGGGAGCCTACGAGCAGTACTTC. It is translated as CASSQRDRGAYEQYF.

The chain joins TRBV10-3 to TRBJ1-1; the D is unclear. V was cut by 0 bases and J by 5 bases, with 13 bases left in between. Looked up from germline, CDR1 is ENHRY and CDR2 is SYGVKD. The CDR3 loop spans 15 amino acids. This CDR3 is CAISESSTGLTEAFF. The CDR3 DNA is TGTGCCATCAGTGAGTCGAGTACGGGTCTGACTGAAGCTTTCTTT.

The sample holds one count of this clone. The chain uses TRBV29-1 and TRBJ2-3; TRBD1 matches 12 bases. Germline V gene lookup returns CDR1 SQVTM and CDR2 ANQGSEA. After removal of 0 bases from V and 5 bases from J, the junction contained 6 bases not matched to a gene. This CDR3 has 16 amino acids. In DNA, the CDR3 is TGCAGCGTTGAAGACTTAGGGACAGGGGGCAAAGATACGCAGTATTTT. Translation: CSVEDLGTGGKDTQYF.

The chain uses TRBV5-1 and TRBJ1-1; 7 nucleotides agree with TRBD1. Germline CDR1 is SGHRS and CDR2 is YFSETQ. This CDR3 comprises 15 residues. The J segment lost 8 bases and the V segment lost 0 bases, leaving 10 bases of the junction unmatched. The CDR3 is CASSLATLQGTEAFF. The CDR3 DNA reads as TGCGCCAGCAGCTTGGCCACACTACAGGGGACAGAAGCTTTCTTT.

This clone was recorded only once. The CDR3 DNA reads as TGTGCCAGTAGTATTTATGGGAGCACTGAAGCTTTCTTT. Its translation: CASSIYGSTEAFF. The chain recombines TRBV19 with TRBJ1-1; D gene ambiguous. There are 13 residues in the CDR3. Germline CDR1 reads LNHDA; CDR2 reads SQIVND (reference sequence). Trimming shortened V by 3 bases and J by 4 bases, and 9 bases separated the two germline ends.

This rearrangement joins TRBV7-3 to TRBJ2-1; TRBD2 agrees at 10 bases. V shed 3 bases, J shed 7 bases, and the junction held 6 bases outside the gene matches. Germline V gene sequence: CDR1 SGHTA, CDR2 FQGTGA. The CDR3 has 15 residues. Here the CDR3 DNA reads TGTGCCAGCAGCTTCCTAGCGGGAGACCTTAATGAGCAGTTCTTC. Translation: CASSFLAGDLNEQFF.

The genes are TRBV28 and TRBJ2-7; D not certain. In germline, CDR1 is MDHEN, CDR2 SYDVKM. The CDR3 totals 15 residues. The V end lost 5 bases, the J end lost 3 bases, and 17 bases lay between the germline ends. DNA of the CDR3: TGTGCCAGCAGTGCAGGAAGGGCGGTGAGCTACGAGCAGTACTTC. Its protein is CASSAGRAVSYEQYF.

The sample holds a few counts of this clone. The chain links TRBV5-4 to TRBJ2-1; D gene ambiguous. Germline V gives CDR1 SGHNT, CDR2 YYREEE (reference sequence). The length of the CDR3 is 15 residues. V was pared by 4 bases and J by 0 bases, with 11 bases between. The CDR3, as DNA: TGTGCCAGCAGCCCAGACACCTTCTCCTACAATGAGCAGTTCTTC. Translation gives CASSPDTFSYNEQFF.

As DNA, the CDR3 is TGTGCCAGTAGTATACTAGCGGGGGAGTACAATGAGCAGTTCTTC. It encodes CASSILAGEYNEQFF. The chain uses TRBV19 and TRBJ2-1; TRBD2 aligns across 10 bases. The junction had 2 bases not matched to a gene; V was cut back by 2 bases and J by 4 bases. The germline V gene has CDR1 LNHDA and CDR2 SQIVND (reference sequence). This CDR3 contains 15 residues.

The gene calls are TRBV4-1 and TRBJ2-7; the D call may be TRBD1 or TRBD2 (6 bases each). Trimming removed 0 bases from V and 0 bases from J, with 15 bases in between. Germline V gene lookup returns CDR1 MGHRA and CDR2 YSYEKL. The CDR3 runs 17 residues. Written as DNA, the CDR3 is TGCGCCAGCAGCCAAGAAGTGGGGGGCACCGCCTCCTACGAGCAGTACTTC. This sequence encodes CASSQEVGGTASYEQYF.

The V gene is TRBV30, the J gene TRBJ2-2; D possibly corresponds to TRBD2 (6 bases). Germline lookup yields CDR1 GTSNPN and CDR2 SVGIG (reference sequence). This CDR3 contains 12 residues. Trimming took off 7 bases at V and 8 bases at J, with 14 bases between the two ends. CDR3 sequence (DNA): TGTGCCTTGGAGGGAGGCGCGGGGGAGCTGTTTTTT. It specifies CALEGGAGELFF. Supplemented by reference TRBV30 and TRBJ2-2, the full variable domain reads SQTIHQWPATLVQPVGSPLSLECTVEGTSNPNLYWYRQAAGRGLQLLFYSVGIGQISSEVPQNLSASRPQDRQFILSSKKLLLSDSGFYLCALEGGAGELFFGEGSRLTVL.

The chain employs TRBV27 and TRBJ1-1, with 9 bases matching TRBD1. Per the germline V gene, CDR1 is MNHEY and CDR2 is SMNVEV (reference sequence). The J segment lost 6 bases and the V segment lost 3 bases, leaving 14 bases of the junction unmatched. This CDR3 comprises 17 residues. Here the CDR3 DNA reads TGTGCCAGCAGTTTCCTGACGCCGGGACAGGGCCGCTCTGAAGCTTTCTTT. This gives the protein CASSFLTPGQGRSEAFF.

This sequence joins TRBV5-1 and TRBJ2-3; TRBD2 agrees at 9 bases. The CDR3 has 15 amino acids. In germline, CDR1 is SGHRS, CDR2 YFSETQ. V dropped 4 bases and J dropped 4; count of bases not matched to a gene: 7. For the CDR3, the DNA is TGCGCCAGCAGCGGTCTAGCGGGATCGGCAGATACGCAGTATTTT. It translates to CASSGLAGSADTQYF.

This clone has just one count. The rearrangement joins TRBV7-6 to TRBJ1-1; possible D gene TRBD1, 5 bases. V lost 5 bases and J 1 base, leaving 14 bases between the germline ends. Germline lookup yields CDR1 SGHVS and CDR2 FNYEAQ. This CDR3 comprises 15 residues. CDR3 protein: CASSRPVGANTEAFF. CDR3 DNA sequence: TGTGCCAGCAGCCGTCCGGTTGGGGCGAACACTGAAGCTTTCTTT.

CDR3 amino acids: CASSGPSGGSNTGELFF. The CDR3 bases are TGTGCCAGCAGCGGGCCCTCCGGGGGTTCAAACACCGGGGAGCTGTTTTTT. The V call is TRBV9, the J call TRBJ2-2; TRBD2 might be the D (6 bases). The germline V gene encodes CDR1 SGDLS and CDR2 YYNGEE. Trimming stripped 3 bases from V and 2 bases from J, with 17 bases between. The CDR3 totals 17 residues.

The rearrangement uses TRBV28 and TRBJ2-1, with 9 bases matching TRBD2. This CDR3 has 17 residues. CDR1 and CDR2 from the germline V gene are MDHEN and SYDVKM. Trimming removed 3 bases from V and 0 bases from J; junction bases left unmatched: 6. The CDR3 sequence: CASSFPLAGSSYNEQFF. The CDR3 bases are TGTGCCAGCAGTTTCCCACTAGCGGGCAGCTCCTACAATGAGCAGTTCTTC. Filled out from reference TRBV28 and TRBJ2-1, the complete variable domain reads DVKVTQSSRYLVKRTGEKVFLECVQDMDHENMFWYRQDPGLGLRLIYFSYDVKMKEKGDIPEGYSVSREKKERFSLILESASTNQTSMYLCASSFPLAGSSYNEQFFGPGTRLTVL.

This clone has only a few counts. The rearrangement uses TRBV4-2 and TRBJ2-7; tentatively, D is TRBD1 (5 bases). This CDR3 is built from 16 residues. V gave up 0 bases and J gave up 2 bases, with 14 bases separating them. Germline V gives CDR1 LGHNA, CDR2 YNFKEQ. CDR3 loop: CASSQDTRQSAYEQYF. In DNA form, the CDR3 reads TGTGCCAGCAGCCAAGATACCCGACAGTCTGCCTACGAGCAGTACTTC.

The chain is built from TRBV5-6 and TRBJ2-1, with 12 bases matching TRBD2. The germline V gene encodes CDR1 SGHDT and CDR2 YYEEEE. Germline trimming cut 5 bases from V and 10 bases from J; bases unmatched to any gene: 10. The CDR3 contains 15 residues. The CDR3 loop reads CASSYGASGRGEQFF. CDR3 nucleotides: TGTGCCAGCAGTTACGGGGCTAGCGGGAGGGGGGAGCAGTTCTTC.

The chain couples TRBV29-1 to TRBJ1-1, with 7 bases identical to TRBD1. V shed 4 bases, J shed 1 base, and the junction held 9 bases outside the gene matches. Germline V gene sequence: CDR1 SQVTM, CDR2 ANQGSEA. This CDR3 comprises 15 residues. The CDR3 reads CSVGNRGSPNTEAFF. The CDR3, as DNA: TGCAGCGTTGGAAACAGGGGCTCACCGAACACTGAAGCTTTCTTT.